The rows below give T cell receptor beta chains drawn from one sample of a study of blood T cell repertoires in COVID-19. Profiling relied on immunoSEQ multiplex PCR, and the TCRdb table lists in-frame clones only, not all of them. The table has around 100,000 clones, less than 85% seen once. The sequenced sample was peripheral blood. These receptors were collected from a woman aged 70-85 years with active or convalescent COVID-19. Each CDR3 is given with its conserved first and last residue. D genes are given only for firm matches. Clone size is not always given. Where it is, it says once, few, many or a class for expanded clones.

D gene: TRBD1; clone size: few; J gene: TRBJ1-1; V gene: TRBV28; CDR3 DNA: TGTGCCAGCAGTTTATTCCCCGGACAGGGAGACACTGAAGCTTTCTTT; CDR3 protein: CASSLFPGQGDTEAFF
D gene: TRBD1; clone size: NA; J gene: TRBJ1-2; V gene: TRBV30; CDR3 DNA: TGTGCCTGGGGTGGACAGGGCGGATATGGCTACACCTTC; CDR3 protein: CAWGGQGGYGYTF
D gene: TRBD2; clone size: NA; J gene: TRBJ2-5; V gene: TRBV4-3; CDR3 DNA: TGCGCCAGCAGCCGGAAACTAGCGGGGGGGGAGACCCAGTACTTC; CDR3 protein: CASSRKLAGGETQYF
D gene: TRBD1; clone size: NA; J gene: TRBJ1-6; V gene: TRBV6-1; CDR3 DNA: TGTGCCAGCAGTGAAGGGGACAGGAATTCACCCCTCCACTTT; CDR3 protein: CASSEGDRNSPLHF
D gene: NA; clone size: NA; J gene: TRBJ2-6; V gene: TRBV4-3; CDR3 DNA: TGCGCCAGCAGCCAGGAGCCGCGCTCTGGGGCCAACGTCCTGACTTTC; CDR3 protein: CASSQEPRSGANVLTF
D gene: NA; clone size: NA; J gene: TRBJ1-5; V gene: TRBV28; CDR3 DNA: TGTGCCAGCAGTCAGGGAGGGCATAGCAATCAGCCCCAGCATTTT; CDR3 protein: CASSQGGHSNQPQHF
D gene: NA; clone size: NA; J gene: TRBJ1-2; V gene: TRBV9; CDR3 DNA: TGTGCCAGCAGCGTCAGTGGGGGGGACTATGGCTACACCTTC; CDR3 protein: CASSVSGGDYGYTF
D gene: TRBD1; clone size: NA; J gene: TRBJ2-4; V gene: TRBV5-5; CDR3 DNA: TGTGCCAGCAGCGGGACAGACAAAAACATTCAGTACTTC; CDR3 protein: CASSGTDKNIQYF
D gene: NA; clone size: NA; J gene: TRBJ2-1; V gene: TRBV2; CDR3 DNA: TGTGCCAGCAGTGATGGCCGGGGGGCCTCCTACAATGAGCAGTTCTTC; CDR3 protein: CASSDGRGASYNEQFF
D gene: TRBD2; clone size: NA; J gene: TRBJ2-7; V gene: TRBV6-2/TRBV6-3; CDR3 DNA: TGTGCCAGCAGTGTCCCGGGACTAGGGGGAGGCGAGCAGTACTTC; CDR3 protein: CASSVPGLGGGEQYF
D gene: NA; clone size: NA; J gene: TRBJ2-1; V gene: TRBV24-1; CDR3 DNA: TGTGCCACCAGTGACCCAAACGGCTCCTACAATGAGCAGTTCTTC; CDR3 protein: CATSDPNGSYNEQFF
D gene: NA; clone size: NA; J gene: TRBJ2-1; V gene: TRBV6-2/TRBV6-3; CDR3 DNA: TGTGCCAGCAGTTCACTCGGGGGTGAGCAGTTCTTC; CDR3 protein: CASSSLGGEQFF
D gene: NA; clone size: NA; J gene: TRBJ1-3; V gene: TRBV2; CDR3 DNA: TGTGCCAGCCTCACAGTCGAAGGAAACACCATATATTTT; CDR3 protein: CASLTVEGNTIYF
D gene: NA; clone size: NA; J gene: TRBJ1-1; V gene: TRBV5-6; CDR3 DNA: TGTGCCAGCAGCTTGGGAAATCAGGGGAACACTGAAGCTTTCTTT; CDR3 protein: CASSLGNQGNTEAFF
D gene: NA; clone size: NA; J gene: TRBJ1-3; V gene: TRBV19; CDR3 DNA: TGTGCCAGTAGTACGGGAGGGACGGTCTCTGGAAACACCATATATTTT; CDR3 protein: CASSTGGTVSGNTIYF
D gene: TRBD2; clone size: NA; J gene: TRBJ2-7; V gene: TRBV6-1; CDR3 DNA: TGTGCCAGCAGTGAGCTAGCGGGAGGGGTAGGGCAGTACTTC; CDR3 protein: CASSELAGGVGQYF
D gene: NA; clone size: NA; J gene: TRBJ2-7; V gene: TRBV11-2; CDR3 DNA: TGTGCCAGCAGCTTAGATCAGGGAATGTACGAGCAGTACTTC; CDR3 protein: CASSLDQGMYEQYF
D gene: TRBD1; clone size: once; J gene: TRBJ1-4; V gene: TRBV19; CDR3 DNA: TGTGCCAGTAGTGTCCCTGGTTGGACAGGCGGTGAAAAACTGTTTTTT; CDR3 protein: CASSVPGWTGGEKLFF
D gene: TRBD2; clone size: NA; J gene: TRBJ2-1; V gene: TRBV5-1; CDR3 DNA: TGCGCCAGCAGCGGGACTAGCGGCACCAACTACAATGAGCAGTTCTTC; CDR3 protein: CASSGTSGTNYNEQFF
D gene: NA; clone size: NA; J gene: TRBJ1-5; V gene: TRBV21-1; CDR3 DNA: TGTGCCAGCAGCAAGGGACAGGGTGTGTGTCAGCCCCAGCATTTT; CDR3 protein: CASSKGQGVCQPQHF
D gene: NA; clone size: NA; J gene: TRBJ2-7; V gene: TRBV19; CDR3 DNA: TGTGCCAGTAGTCCCCTGGACAGCACCTACGAGCAGTACTTC; CDR3 protein: CASSPLDSTYEQYF
D gene: NA; clone size: NA; J gene: TRBJ2-5; V gene: TRBV4-1; CDR3 DNA: TGCGCCAGCAGCCAAGGTCAGGGGAGCGAGACCCAGTACTTC; CDR3 protein: CASSQGQGSETQYF
D gene: NA; clone size: NA; J gene: TRBJ1-4; V gene: TRBV5-1; CDR3 DNA: TGCGCCAGCAGCTCAGAGGGAGGTTCTAATGAAAAACTGTTTTTT; CDR3 protein: CASSSEGGSNEKLFF
D gene: TRBD1; clone size: NA; J gene: TRBJ1-2; V gene: TRBV6-5; CDR3 DNA: TGTGCCACTGAACTTGACAGGGCTGGTGGCTACACCTTC; CDR3 protein: CATELDRAGGYTF
D gene: TRBD2; clone size: NA; J gene: TRBJ2-7; V gene: TRBV6-2/TRBV6-3; CDR3 DNA: TGTGCCAGCAGCCAACCCCACGGCGGGGGCTACGAGCAGTACTTC; CDR3 protein: CASSQPHGGGYEQYF
D gene: TRBD1; clone size: NA; J gene: TRBJ1-4; V gene: TRBV6-6; CDR3 DNA: TGTGCCAGCAGTACGGGACAGTTCAAAAATGAAAAACTGTTTTTT; CDR3 protein: CASSTGQFKNEKLFF
D gene: NA; clone size: few; J gene: TRBJ1-1; V gene: TRBV19; CDR3 DNA: TGTGCCAGTAGTATGACCTGGACTTTGAACACTGAAGCTTTCTTT; CDR3 protein: CASSMTWTLNTEAFF
D gene: NA; clone size: NA; J gene: TRBJ2-2; V gene: TRBV5-1; CDR3 DNA: TGCGCCAGCAGCTTGGGATCTACTCGGGCCGGGGAGCTGTTTTTT; CDR3 protein: CASSLGSTRAGELFF
D gene: NA; clone size: NA; J gene: TRBJ1-5; V gene: TRBV7-2; CDR3 DNA: TGTGCCAGCAGCCCTGCCAGGGGCCAGCCCCAGCATTTT; CDR3 protein: CASSPARGQPQHF
D gene: TRBD1; clone size: NA; J gene: TRBJ2-3; V gene: TRBV6-5; CDR3 DNA: TGTGCCAGCAGTTACTCGGCCAGGGGGCGAGCAGATACGCAGTATTTT; CDR3 protein: CASSYSARGRADTQYF
D gene: NA; clone size: NA; J gene: TRBJ1-1; V gene: TRBV6-5; CDR3 DNA: TGTGCCAGCAGTTACGGCGGGTTTGAGGCTTTCTTT; CDR3 protein: CASSYGGFEAFF
D gene: TRBD1; clone size: once; J gene: TRBJ2-3; V gene: TRBV29-1; CDR3 DNA: TGCAGCACCGCTCGGCAGGGGGCCACAGATACGCAGTATTTT; CDR3 protein: CSTARQGATDTQYF
D gene: NA; clone size: once; J gene: TRBJ2-2; V gene: TRBV19; CDR3 DNA: TGTGCCAGTGGTAGGCGGAGTTCGAACACCGGGGAGCTGTTTTTT; CDR3 protein: CASGRRSSNTGELFF
D gene: NA; clone size: NA; J gene: TRBJ2-7; V gene: TRBV7-2; CDR3 DNA: TGTGCCAGCAGCCCCGGATCCCAGGGATATAGCGAGCAGTACTTC; CDR3 protein: CASSPGSQGYSEQYF
D gene: NA; clone size: NA; J gene: TRBJ1-1; V gene: TRBV6-5; CDR3 DNA: TGTGCCAGCAGGAAGAGGGACACTGAAGCTTTCTTT; CDR3 protein: CASRKRDTEAFF
D gene: TRBD1; clone size: NA; J gene: TRBJ2-1; V gene: TRBV7-2; CDR3 DNA: TGTGCCAGCAGCCCCAGGACAGGCTATCCTTACAATGAGCAGTTCTTC; CDR3 protein: CASSPRTGYPYNEQFF
D gene: NA; clone size: NA; J gene: TRBJ2-2; V gene: TRBV7-3; CDR3 DNA: TGTGCCAGCAGCGACAAAGATAGAGGGGAGCTGTTTTTT; CDR3 protein: CASSDKDRGELFF
D gene: NA; clone size: few; J gene: TRBJ1-1; V gene: TRBV5-1; CDR3 DNA: TGCGCCAGCAGAAAAACAGAGAACACTGAAGCTTTCTTT; CDR3 protein: CASRKTENTEAFF
D gene: TRBD1; clone size: NA; J gene: TRBJ1-5; V gene: TRBV23-1; CDR3 DNA: TGCGCCAGCAGTCATTACAGGGGACTTTCCCCATATAGCAATCAGCCCCAGCATTTT; CDR3 protein: CASSHYRGLSPYSNQPQHF
D gene: TRBD1; clone size: NA; J gene: TRBJ1-2; V gene: TRBV5-4; CDR3 DNA: TGTGCCAGCAGCTTGGCCAGGGGGAGCGATGGCTACACCTTC; CDR3 protein: CASSLARGSDGYTF
D gene: TRBD1; clone size: NA; J gene: TRBJ2-5; V gene: TRBV11-2; CDR3 DNA: TGTGCCAGCAGCTTTCAAGTGGACCCCTCAGGGGGGACCCAGTACTTC; CDR3 protein: CASSFQVDPSGGTQYF
D gene: NA; clone size: once; J gene: TRBJ1-1; V gene: TRBV7-2; CDR3 DNA: TGTGCCAGCAGCCCAGGGTCGGCAAACACTGAAGCTTTCTTT; CDR3 protein: CASSPGSANTEAFF
D gene: NA; clone size: NA; J gene: TRBJ1-1; V gene: TRBV12-3/TRBV12-4; CDR3 DNA: TGTGCCAGCAGAGGGGGTAGGGACACTGAAGCTTTCTTT; CDR3 protein: CASRGGRDTEAFF
D gene: NA; clone size: once; J gene: TRBJ2-1; V gene: TRBV5-1; CDR3 DNA: TGCGCCAGCAGCTTGGTACAGGCAACCTACAATGAGCAGTTCTTC; CDR3 protein: CASSLVQATYNEQFF
D gene: TRBD1; clone size: NA; J gene: TRBJ2-7; V gene: TRBV5-6; CDR3 DNA: TGTGCCAGCAGCTCCGACAGGGGGCCTTACGAGCAGTACTTC; CDR3 protein: CASSSDRGPYEQYF
D gene: NA; clone size: few; J gene: TRBJ1-6; V gene: TRBV5-4; CDR3 DNA: TGTGCCAGCAGCTTGAACAGGGTGTATAATTCACCCCTCCACTTT; CDR3 protein: CASSLNRVYNSPLHF